The following is a TCR beta chain sequence with its context. Its target is unknown. The sample comes from a study of T-cell memory formation after mild COVID-19. Study findings and constraints: CD4/CD8 balance characterized clones contracting day 15 to 85, and CD4+ skew characterized later expanders.

MiXCR, run by TCRdb on the 5' RACE reads, gives a single entry per CDR3 protein. The sample yields 430,000 or so distinct CDR3 sequences, around a quarter seen once. The TCR comes from an adult woman who had mild COVID-19 (a few samples of this study predate the infection). Cell type and time point are not known. Sequenced input: PBMCs or a T cell subset sorted from them (not recorded which).

The CDR3 spells CASSQVRKGTEAFF. The CDR3 nucleotides are TGTGCCAGCAGCCAAGTTCGTAAGGGCACTGAAGCTTTCTTT. The chain employs TRBV14 and TRBJ1-1; unclear D gene. Looked up from germline, CDR1 is SGHDN and CDR2 is FVKESK. The CDR3 sequence is 14 residues long. V was trimmed by 1 base and J by 4 bases, leaving 10 bases between them.